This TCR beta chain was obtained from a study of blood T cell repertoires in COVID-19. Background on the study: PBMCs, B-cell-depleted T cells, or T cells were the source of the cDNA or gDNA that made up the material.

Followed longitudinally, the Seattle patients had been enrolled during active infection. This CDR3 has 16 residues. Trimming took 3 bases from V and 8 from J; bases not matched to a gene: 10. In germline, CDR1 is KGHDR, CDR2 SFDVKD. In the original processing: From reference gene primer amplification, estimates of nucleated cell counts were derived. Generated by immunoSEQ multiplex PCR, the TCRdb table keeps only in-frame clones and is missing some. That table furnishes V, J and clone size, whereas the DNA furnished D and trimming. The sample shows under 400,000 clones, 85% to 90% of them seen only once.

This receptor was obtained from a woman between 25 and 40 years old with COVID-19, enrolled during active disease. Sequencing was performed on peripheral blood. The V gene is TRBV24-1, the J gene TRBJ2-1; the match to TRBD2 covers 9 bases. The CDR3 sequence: CATSDRPGLAPDEQFF. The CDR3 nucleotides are TGTGCCACCAGTGATCGTCCGGGACTAGCTCCGGATGAGCAGTTCTTC.